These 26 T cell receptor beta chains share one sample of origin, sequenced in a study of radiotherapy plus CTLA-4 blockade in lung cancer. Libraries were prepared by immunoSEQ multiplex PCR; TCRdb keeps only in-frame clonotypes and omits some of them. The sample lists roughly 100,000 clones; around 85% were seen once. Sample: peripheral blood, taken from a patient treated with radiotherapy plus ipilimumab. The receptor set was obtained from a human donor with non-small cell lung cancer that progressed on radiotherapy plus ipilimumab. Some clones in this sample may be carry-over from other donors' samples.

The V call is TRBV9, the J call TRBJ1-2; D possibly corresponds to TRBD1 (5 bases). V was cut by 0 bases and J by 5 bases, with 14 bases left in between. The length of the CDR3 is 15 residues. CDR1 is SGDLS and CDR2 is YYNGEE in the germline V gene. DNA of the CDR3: TGTGCCAGCAGCGTAGGTCCCGGGGGTATTTATGGCTACACCTTC. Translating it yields CASSVGPGGIYGYTF.

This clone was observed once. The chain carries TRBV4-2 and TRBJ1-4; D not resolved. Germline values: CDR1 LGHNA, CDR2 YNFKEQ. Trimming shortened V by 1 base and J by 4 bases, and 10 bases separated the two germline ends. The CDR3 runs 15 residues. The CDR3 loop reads CASSQGGQHNEKLFF. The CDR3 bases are TGTGCCAGCAGCCAAGGAGGGCAGCATAATGAAAAACTGTTTTTT.

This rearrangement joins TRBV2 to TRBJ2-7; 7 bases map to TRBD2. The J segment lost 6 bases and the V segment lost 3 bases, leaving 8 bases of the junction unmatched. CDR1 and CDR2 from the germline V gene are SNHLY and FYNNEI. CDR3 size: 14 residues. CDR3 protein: CASSDPAGRGEQYF. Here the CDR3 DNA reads TGTGCCAGCAGTGACCCAGCGGGGCGGGGCGAGCAGTACTTC.

The CDR3 reads CASSMGPTGGSTGELFF. The CDR3, as DNA: TGTGCCAGTAGTATGGGCCCCACAGGGGGGAGCACCGGGGAGCTGTTTTTT. The chain employs TRBV19 and TRBJ2-2, with 8 positions matching TRBD1. V gave up 3 bases and J gave up 4 bases; unmatched junction bases: 10. The CDR3 totals 17 residues. CDR1 LNHDA and CDR2 SQIVND come from the germline V gene (reference sequence).

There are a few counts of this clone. DNA of the CDR3: TGCGCCAGCAGCTTAAGTTGGTCCCGCACTGGAAACACCATATATTTT. Its translation: CASSLSWSRTGNTIYF. The gene calls are TRBV5-1 and TRBJ1-3; D gene uncertain. CDR1 and CDR2 from the germline V gene are SGHRS and YFSETQ. V lost 2 bases and J lost 2, with 14 bases in between. The CDR3 consists of 16 residues.

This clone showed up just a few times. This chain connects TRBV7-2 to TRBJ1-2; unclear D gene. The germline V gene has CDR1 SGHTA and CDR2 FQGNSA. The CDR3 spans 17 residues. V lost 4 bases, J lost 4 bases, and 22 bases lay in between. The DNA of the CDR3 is TGTGCCAGCAGCTCTCGGACCCTCAGTCCCTTCTCCTATGGCTACACCTTC. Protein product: CASSSRTLSPFSYGYTF.

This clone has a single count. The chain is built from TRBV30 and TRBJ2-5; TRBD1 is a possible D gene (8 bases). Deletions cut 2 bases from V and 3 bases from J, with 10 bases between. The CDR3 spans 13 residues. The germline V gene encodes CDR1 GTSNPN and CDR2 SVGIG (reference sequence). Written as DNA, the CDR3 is TGTGCCTGGAGTACAGGGGGGGAAGAGACCCAGTACTTC. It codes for CAWSTGGEETQYF.

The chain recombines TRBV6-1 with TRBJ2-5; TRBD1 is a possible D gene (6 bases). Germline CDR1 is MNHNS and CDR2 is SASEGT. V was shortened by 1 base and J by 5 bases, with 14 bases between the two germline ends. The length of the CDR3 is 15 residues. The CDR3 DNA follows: TGTGCCAGCAGTGAAGGTCTGGGGGCTGGGGAGACCCAGTACTTC. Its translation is CASSEGLGAGETQYF.

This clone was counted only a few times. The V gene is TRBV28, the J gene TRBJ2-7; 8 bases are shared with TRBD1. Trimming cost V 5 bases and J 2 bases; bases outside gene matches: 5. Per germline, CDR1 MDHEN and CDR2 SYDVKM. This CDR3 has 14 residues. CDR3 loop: CASSGDRWTYEQYF. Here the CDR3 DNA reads TGTGCCAGCAGTGGGGACAGGTGGACCTACGAGCAGTACTTC. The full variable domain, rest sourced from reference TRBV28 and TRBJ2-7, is DVKVTQSSRYLVKRTGEKVFLECVQDMDHENMFWYRQDPGLGLRLIYFSYDVKMKEKGDIPEGYSVSREKKERFSLILESASTNQTSMYLCASSGDRWTYEQYFGPGTRLTVT.

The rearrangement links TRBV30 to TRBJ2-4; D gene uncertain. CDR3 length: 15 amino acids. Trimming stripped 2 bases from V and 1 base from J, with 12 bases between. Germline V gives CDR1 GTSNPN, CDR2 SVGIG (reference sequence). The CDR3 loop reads CAWSPGDGAKNIQYF. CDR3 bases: TGTGCCTGGAGTCCCGGTGATGGGGCCAAAAACATTCAGTACTTC.

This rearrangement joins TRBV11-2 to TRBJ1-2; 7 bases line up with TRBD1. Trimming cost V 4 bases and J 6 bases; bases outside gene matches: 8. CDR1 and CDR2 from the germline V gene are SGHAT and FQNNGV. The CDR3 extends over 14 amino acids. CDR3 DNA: TGTGCCAGCAGCTCACGACAGGGAATCCATGGCTACACCTTC. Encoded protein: CASSSRQGIHGYTF.

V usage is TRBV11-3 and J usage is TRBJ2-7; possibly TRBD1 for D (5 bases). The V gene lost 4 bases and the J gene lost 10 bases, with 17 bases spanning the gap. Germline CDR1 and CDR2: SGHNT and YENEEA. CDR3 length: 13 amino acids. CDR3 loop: CASSSHSLTEQYF. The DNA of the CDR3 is TGTGCCAGCAGCTCACATTCCCTGACAGAACAGTACTTC.

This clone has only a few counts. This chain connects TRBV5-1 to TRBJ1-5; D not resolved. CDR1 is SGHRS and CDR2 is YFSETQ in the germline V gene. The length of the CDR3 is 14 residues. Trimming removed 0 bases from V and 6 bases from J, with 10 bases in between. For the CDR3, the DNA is TGCGCCAGCAGCTTGGACAGCTTCAGTCAGCCCCAGCATTTT. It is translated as CASSLDSFSQPQHF.

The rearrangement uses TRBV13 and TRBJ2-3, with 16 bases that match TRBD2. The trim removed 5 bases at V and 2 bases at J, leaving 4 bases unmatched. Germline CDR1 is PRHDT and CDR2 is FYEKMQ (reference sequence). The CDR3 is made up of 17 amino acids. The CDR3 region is CASSRGLAGGYTDTQYF. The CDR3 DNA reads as TGTGCCAGCAGCCGGGGACTAGCGGGGGGGTACACAGATACGCAGTATTTT.

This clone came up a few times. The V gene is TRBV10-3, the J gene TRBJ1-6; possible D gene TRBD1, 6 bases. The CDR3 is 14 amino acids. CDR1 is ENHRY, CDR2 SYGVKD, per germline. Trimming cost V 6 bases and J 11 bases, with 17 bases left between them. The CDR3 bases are TGTGCCATCAGAGACCTTACAGGGAGGACACCCCTCCACTTT. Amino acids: CAIRDLTGRTPLHF.

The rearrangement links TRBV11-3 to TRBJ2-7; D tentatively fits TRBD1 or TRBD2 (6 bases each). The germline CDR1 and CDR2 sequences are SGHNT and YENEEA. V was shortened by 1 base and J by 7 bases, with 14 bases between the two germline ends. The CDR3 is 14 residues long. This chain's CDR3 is CASSLAGGRKEQYF. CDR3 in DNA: TGTGCCAGCAGCTTAGCTGGGGGGCGTAAGGAGCAGTACTTC. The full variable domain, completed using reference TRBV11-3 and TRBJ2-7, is EAGVVQSPRYKIIEKKQPVAFWCNPISGHNTLYWYLQNLGQGPELLIRYENEEAVDDSQLPKDRFSAERLKGVDSTLKIQPAELGDSAVYLCASSLAGGRKEQYFGPGTRLTVT.

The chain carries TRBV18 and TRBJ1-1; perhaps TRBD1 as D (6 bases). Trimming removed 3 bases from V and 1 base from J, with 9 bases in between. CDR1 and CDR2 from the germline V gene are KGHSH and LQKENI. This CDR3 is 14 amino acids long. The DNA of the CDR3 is TGTGCCAGCTCACCCCGACAGGAGAACACTGAAGCTTTCTTT. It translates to CASSPRQENTEAFF.

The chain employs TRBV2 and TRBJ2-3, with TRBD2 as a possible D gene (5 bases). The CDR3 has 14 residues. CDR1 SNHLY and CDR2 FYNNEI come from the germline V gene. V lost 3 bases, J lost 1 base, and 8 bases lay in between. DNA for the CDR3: TGTGCCAGCAGTGAGGTGCGGGGCACAGATACGCAGTATTTT. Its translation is CASSEVRGTDTQYF.

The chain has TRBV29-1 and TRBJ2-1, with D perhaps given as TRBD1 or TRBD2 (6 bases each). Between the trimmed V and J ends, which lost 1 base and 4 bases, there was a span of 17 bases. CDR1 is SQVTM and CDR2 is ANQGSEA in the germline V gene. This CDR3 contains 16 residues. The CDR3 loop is CSVEGFGGHAYNEQFF. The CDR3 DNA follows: TGCAGCGTTGAAGGTTTTGGGGGGCACGCATACAATGAGCAGTTCTTC.

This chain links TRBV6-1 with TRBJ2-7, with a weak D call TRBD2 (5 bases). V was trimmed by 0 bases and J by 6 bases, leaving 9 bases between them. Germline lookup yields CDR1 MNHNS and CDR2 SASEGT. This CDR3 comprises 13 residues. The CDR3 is CASSEALRGEQYF. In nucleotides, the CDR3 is TGTGCCAGCAGTGAAGCGCTACGGGGCGAGCAGTACTTC.

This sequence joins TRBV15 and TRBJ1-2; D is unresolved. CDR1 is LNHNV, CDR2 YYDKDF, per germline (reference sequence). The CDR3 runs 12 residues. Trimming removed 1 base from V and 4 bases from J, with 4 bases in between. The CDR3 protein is CATSRGPYGYTF. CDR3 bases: TGTGCCACCAGCAGAGGCCCCTATGGCTACACCTTC.

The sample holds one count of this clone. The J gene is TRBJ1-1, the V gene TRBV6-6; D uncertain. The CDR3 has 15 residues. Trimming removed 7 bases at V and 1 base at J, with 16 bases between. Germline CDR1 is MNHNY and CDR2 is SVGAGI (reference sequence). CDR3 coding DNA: TGTGCCAGCATCGTATCGTGGCGGGCGAACACTGAAGCTTTCTTT. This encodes CASIVSWRANTEAFF.

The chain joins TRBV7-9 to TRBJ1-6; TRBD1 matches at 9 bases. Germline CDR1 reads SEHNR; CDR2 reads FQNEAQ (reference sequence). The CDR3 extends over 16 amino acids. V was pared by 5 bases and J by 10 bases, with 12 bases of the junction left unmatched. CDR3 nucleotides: TGTGCCAGCAGCCCCCGGGACAGGGTGAGTGGGTCACCCCTCCACTTT. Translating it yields CASSPRDRVSGSPLHF.

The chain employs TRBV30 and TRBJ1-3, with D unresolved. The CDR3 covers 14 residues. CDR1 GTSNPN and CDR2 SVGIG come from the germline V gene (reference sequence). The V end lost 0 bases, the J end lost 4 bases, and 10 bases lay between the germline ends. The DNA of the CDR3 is TGTGCCTGGAGTGTACCCCCCCCCGGAAACACCATATATTTT. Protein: CAWSVPPPGNTIYF. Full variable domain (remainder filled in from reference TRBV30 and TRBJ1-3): SQTIHQWPATLVQPVGSPLSLECTVEGTSNPNLYWYRQAAGRGLQLLFYSVGIGQISSEVPQNLSASRPQDRQFILSSKKLLLSDSGFYLCAWSVPPPGNTIYFGEGSWLTVV.

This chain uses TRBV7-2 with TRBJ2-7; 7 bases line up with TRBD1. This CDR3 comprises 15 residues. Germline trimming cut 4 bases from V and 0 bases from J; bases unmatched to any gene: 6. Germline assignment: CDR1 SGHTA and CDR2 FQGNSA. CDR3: CASSWGQIPSYEQYF. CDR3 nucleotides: TGTGCCAGCAGCTGGGGACAGATTCCCTCCTACGAGCAGTACTTC. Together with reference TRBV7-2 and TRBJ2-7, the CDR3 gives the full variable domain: GAGVSQSPSNKVTEKGKDVELRCDPISGHTALYWYRQSLGQGLEFLIYFQGNSAPDKSGLPSDRFSAERTGGSVSTLTIQRTQQEDSAVYLCASSWGQIPSYEQYFGPGTRLTVT.

CDR3 nucleotide sequence: TGTGCCAGCAGACCGGGACTCAGCTCTGGAAACACCATATATTTT. It is translated as CASRPGLSSGNTIYF. This rearrangement joins TRBV5-6 to TRBJ1-3; D may be TRBD1 (5 bases). The CDR3 has 15 residues. Per the germline V gene, CDR1 is SGHDT and CDR2 is YYEEEE. V shed 5 bases and J shed 0 bases, with 12 bases lying between them.